This entry features one TCR beta chain sequence. The assay was immunoSEQ multiplex PCR, and TCRdb's table has in-frame clones only and misses some. Of about 210,000 clones in the sample, over 60% were seen once. This sample is part of a study of blood T cell repertoires in COVID-19. Whole-study context: From the United States, Italy and Spain came samples of acute and convalescent COVID-19. The cDNA or gDNA used as material had been derived from T cells, B-cell-depleted T cells, or PBMCs.

This CDR3 comprises 14 residues. Germline V gene lookup returns CDR1 SGHTS and CDR2 YDEGEE. Deletions cut 2 bases from V and 1 base from J, with 9 bases between. Sequencing was carried out using peripheral blood. J is TRBJ1-1 and V is TRBV5-8; possible D gene TRBD1, 5 bases. This receptor was obtained from a woman between 70 and 85 years old with acute or convalescent COVID-19. In DNA, the CDR3 is TGTGCCAGCAGCTTTGCCGACAGGAACACTGAAGCTTTCTTT. Protein: CASSFADRNTEAFF.